What follows are 16 T cell receptor beta chains derived from one specimen sequenced in a study of shared clonotypes between healthy human individuals. The table came from immunoSEQ multiplex PCR; TCRdb's copy has only in-frame clones and leaves some out. The sample carries 760,000 or so clones, 90% to 98% recorded once. Only CD45RO-negative cells positively selected for CCR7 counted as naive CD8 cells, so terminally differentiated effector memory CD45RA+ cells were excluded. Sequencing was carried out using naive CD8+ T cells sorted from blood. All receptors come from a man aged 25-45 years in good health.

The CDR3 DNA reads TGTGCCAGCAAAACCGGGACAGTAAATGAAAAACTGTTTTTT. Amino acids: CASKTGTVNEKLFF. This sequence joins TRBV7-6 and TRBJ1-4, with 7 bases matching TRBD1. V gave up 7 bases and J gave up 5 bases; unmatched junction bases: 7. The CDR3 sequence is 14 residues long. Germline lookup yields CDR1 SGHVS and CDR2 FNYEAQ.

The rearrangement links TRBV6-1 to TRBJ2-1; D gene ambiguous. CDR3 length: 12 amino acids. The ends were cut back, 6 bases at V and 6 bases at J, with 9 bases in the middle. The germline gives CDR1 MNHNS, CDR2 SASEGT. The chain's CDR3 is CASSLSGNEQFF. CDR3 DNA sequence: TGTGCCAGCAGCTTAAGTGGCAATGAGCAGTTCTTC.

This clone was seen just once. The chain links TRBV6-4 to TRBJ2-1; tentative D call: TRBD1 (5 bases). Trimming took off 4 bases at V and 4 bases at J, with 8 bases between the two ends. The germline V gene has CDR1 MRHNA and CDR2 SNTAGT. This CDR3 is built from 13 residues. CDR3 nucleotides: TGTGCCAGCAGTGGGACACCGTACAATGAGCAGTTCTTC. Translating gives CASSGTPYNEQFF.

The chain couples TRBV6-1 to TRBJ2-5, with D hard to call. The CDR3 has 13 amino acids. The V and J ends lost 7 bases and 5 bases respectively, with 14 bases between them. The germline gives CDR1 MNHNS, CDR2 SASEGT. CDR3 DNA: TGTGCCAGCATGGTGGGTATATGGGAGACCCAGTACTTC. Amino acid sequence: CASMVGIWETQYF.

This chain connects TRBV7-9 to TRBJ2-3, with no clear D. The CDR3 is 12 amino acids. The V and J ends lost 7 bases and 1 base respectively, with 6 bases between them. Germline V gene lookup returns CDR1 SEHNR and CDR2 FQNEAQ (reference sequence). CDR3 loop: CASNRGTDTQYF. CDR3 coding DNA: TGTGCCAGCAACCGGGGCACAGATACGCAGTATTTT.

About this clone itself: This CDR3 is also generated by other DNA sequences in the sample. The V and J genes are TRBV9 and TRBJ1-5; D is ambiguous. The CDR3 is made up of 14 amino acids. Deletions cut 0 bases from V and 2 bases from J, with 6 bases between. Germline lookup yields CDR1 SGDLS and CDR2 YYNGEE. The CDR3 DNA sequence: TGTGCCAGCAGCGTAGAAGGCGGCAATCAGCCCCAGCATTTT. This sequence encodes CASSVEGGNQPQHF.

The gene calls are TRBV4-3 and TRBJ1-5, with D perhaps matching TRBD1 (5 bases). V was pared by 4 bases and J by 0 bases, with 10 bases between. Per the germline V gene, CDR1 is LGHNA and CDR2 is YSLEER. The CDR3 consists of 15 residues. CDR3 in DNA: TGCGCCAGCAGCCCCCGGCAGGGTAGCAATCAGCCCCAGCATTTT. Translated, it gives CASSPRQGSNQPQHF.

The rearrangement joins TRBV7-2 to TRBJ2-1, with TRBD2 matching 14 bases. CDR1 is SGHTA, CDR2 FQGNSA, per germline. The V gene end was trimmed by 7 bases and the J gene end by 7 bases; junction bases not matched to a gene: 9. CDR3 length: 16 amino acids. CDR3: CASTLVTSGRENEQFF. CDR3 DNA: TGTGCCAGCACTCTGGTGACTAGCGGGAGGGAAAATGAGCAGTTCTTC.

The chain carries TRBV7-2 and TRBJ2-7; TRBD2 matches at 10 bases. The V gene's germline CDR1 is SGHTA and CDR2 FQGNSA. The CDR3 has 15 residues. The J segment lost 2 bases and the V segment lost 3 bases, leaving 4 bases of the junction unmatched. The CDR3 sequence: CASSFGLAETYEQYF. The CDR3 bases are TGTGCCAGCAGCTTCGGACTAGCGGAGACCTACGAGCAGTACTTC.

This chain joins TRBV6-6 and TRBJ2-7; D uncertain. Germline V gives CDR1 MNHNY, CDR2 SVGAGI (reference sequence). The V gene lost 0 bases and the J gene lost 3 bases, with 6 bases spanning the gap. This CDR3 contains 13 residues. In DNA form, the CDR3 reads TGTGCCAGCAGTTACTCCACCGACTACGAGCAGTACTTC. Translating gives CASSYSTDYEQYF.

The chain joins TRBV4-2 to TRBJ2-2; 9 bases fit TRBD1. Trimming took 0 bases from V and 6 from J; bases not matched to a gene: 2. This CDR3 contains 15 residues. From germline, CDR1 is LGHNA and CDR2 YNFKEQ. The DNA of the CDR3 is TGTGCCAGCAGCCAAGAACAGGGGGCGCCCGGGGAGCTGTTTTTT. Its protein is CASSQEQGAPGELFF.

V is TRBV14 and J is TRBJ1-1; no reliable D call. The CDR3 runs to 17 residues. Germline CDR1 and CDR2: SGHDN and FVKESK. V was trimmed by 1 base and J by 0 bases, leaving 15 bases between them. CDR3 coding DNA: TGTGCCAGCAGCCAAGGGAACAGAGAAACTATGAACACTGAAGCTTTCTTT. Translated: CASSQGNRETMNTEAFF.

J is TRBJ2-7 and V is TRBV2; D gene ambiguous. This CDR3 contains 14 residues. Between the trimmed V and J ends, which lost 2 bases and 2 bases, there was a span of 10 bases. Per germline, CDR1 SNHLY and CDR2 FYNNEI. The DNA for the CDR3 is TGTGCCAGCAGTGAATTGGGTAGGGCCTACGAGCAGTACTTC. Residues: CASSELGRAYEQYF.

The rearrangement links TRBV30 to TRBJ2-7, with a weak D call TRBD1 (5 bases). The length of the CDR3 is 14 residues. V dropped 0 bases and J dropped 3 bases, with 12 bases sitting between them. CDR1 and CDR2 (germline): GTSNPN, SVGIG (reference sequence). CDR3 coding DNA: TGTGCCTGGAGTGTTCGAGACAGAAACTACGAGCAGTACTTC. This sequence encodes CAWSVRDRNYEQYF.

The chain couples TRBV7-8 to TRBJ2-3, with D possibly being TRBD1 (5 bases). Trimming removed 5 bases from V and 6 bases from J, with 21 bases in between. The CDR3 is 16 residues long. From germline, CDR1 is SGHVS and CDR2 FQNEAQ. CDR3 protein: CASSPPTAGQTDTQYF. The DNA of the CDR3 is TGTGCCAGCAGCCCCCCTACAGCAGGGCAAACGGATACGCAGTATTTT. Drawing the rest from reference TRBV7-8 and TRBJ2-3, the complete variable domain is GAGVSQSPRYKVAKRGQDVALRCDPISGHVSLFWYQQALGQGPEFLTYFQNEAQLDKSGLPSDRFFAERPEGSVSTLKIQRTQQEDSAVYLCASSPPTAGQTDTQYFGPGTRLTVL.

With regard to this clone: In the same sample, other DNA sequences code for this CDR3. The genes are TRBV4-3 and TRBJ2-7, with 15 bases aligning to TRBD2. J gave up 4 bases and V 4 bases, and 2 bases lay outside the gene matches. The CDR3 consists of 15 residues. The V gene's germline CDR1 is LGHNA and CDR2 YSLEER. The CDR3 loop is CASSPGLAGGYEQYF. The CDR3 region has the DNA TGCGCCAGCAGCCCCGGACTAGCGGGAGGGTACGAGCAGTACTTC.